The 28 T cell receptor beta chains given below trace back to one sample, sequenced in a study of blood T cell repertoires in COVID-19. Clones were read by immunoSEQ multiplex PCR, and TCRdb kept only the in-frame ones, dropping some. The sample holds 160,000 or so clones, about 88% seen once. The sequencing sample was made of peripheral blood. These receptors were obtained from a woman between 50 and 59 years old with COVID-19, enrolled during active disease.

The rearrangement links TRBV5-1 to TRBJ2-3, with 15 bases that match TRBD2. The CDR3 totals 18 residues. Looked up from germline, CDR1 is SGHRS and CDR2 is YFSETQ. J lost 6 bases, V lost 0 bases, and 8 bases had no gene match. CDR3 sequence reads: CASSLGRTSGGASDTQYF. The DNA for the CDR3 is TGCGCCAGCAGCTTGGGGAGGACTAGCGGGGGGGCCTCCGATACGCAGTATTTT.

The chain combines TRBV6-5 with TRBJ1-2; no definite D call. V was cut by 2 bases and J by 4 bases, with 8 bases left in between. There are 13 residues in the CDR3. Germline values: CDR1 MNHEY, CDR2 SVGAGI. For the CDR3, the DNA is TGTGCCAGCAGTTACGGCCCGTTCTATGGCTACACCTTC. Protein product: CASSYGPFYGYTF.

The chain uses TRBV4-1 and TRBJ2-3; weak D call: TRBD2 (5 bases). Per germline, CDR1 MGHRA and CDR2 YSYEKL. The V end lost 2 bases, the J end lost 1 base, and 10 bases lay between the germline ends. This CDR3 region has 15 residues. The CDR3 loop reads CASSQPVRGTDTQYF. The CDR3 nucleotides are TGCGCCAGCAGCCAACCTGTGCGGGGCACAGATACGCAGTATTTT.

This clone appeared a few times. As DNA, the CDR3 is TGCGCCAGCAGCCAAGATCTTATACCTAGCGGGGCGGAGACCCAGTACTTC. It specifies CASSQDLIPSGAETQYF. The chain couples TRBV4-3 to TRBJ2-5; TRBD2 matches at 9 bases. From germline, CDR1 is LGHNA and CDR2 YSLEER. The CDR3 is made up of 17 amino acids. V was pared by 0 bases and J by 5 bases, with 10 bases of the junction left unmatched.

The chain couples TRBV6-4 to TRBJ2-7; 11 positions match TRBD2. Trimming removed 4 bases from V and 7 bases from J; junction bases left unmatched: 9. The CDR3 totals 15 residues. CDR1 and CDR2 (germline): MRHNA, SNTAGT. The CDR3 region has the DNA TGTGCCAGCAGTGCGTATGATAGACTAGCGGGAGAGCAGTACTTC. Translation: CASSAYDRLAGEQYF.

This rearrangement joins TRBV7-2 to TRBJ1-2; 9 bases map to TRBD1. Germline V gene sequence: CDR1 SGHTA, CDR2 FQGNSA. Trimming removed 4 bases from V and 5 bases from J; junction bases left unmatched: 8. This CDR3 is built from 15 residues. CDR3 loop: CASSSGQGNIYGYTF. CDR3 DNA sequence: TGTGCCAGCAGCTCCGGACAGGGGAACATTTATGGCTACACCTTC.

V is TRBV9 and J is TRBJ1-1, with 9 bases matching TRBD1. CDR1 and CDR2 from the germline V gene are SGDLS and YYNGEE. The trim removed 0 bases at V and 1 base at J, leaving 1 base unmatched. The CDR3 loop spans 15 amino acids. Here the CDR3 DNA reads TGTGCCAGCAGCGTAGGACAGGGGGGGAACACTGAAGCTTTCTTT. Translating it yields CASSVGQGGNTEAFF.

V gene TRBV23-1 combines with J gene TRBJ2-7, with TRBD1 matching 9 bases. TRBV23-1 is treated as an ORF (open reading frame) with a function not yet certain. The CDR3 covers 16 residues. J gave up 2 bases and V 2 bases, and 7 bases lay outside the gene matches. This CDR3 reads CASSQPPGQGPYEQYF. The CDR3 nucleotides read TGCGCCAGCAGTCAACCTCCGGGACAGGGACCCTACGAGCAGTACTTC.

This clone has just a few counts. The chain carries TRBV6-5 and TRBJ1-6, with TRBD1 identical over 9 bases. In germline, CDR1 is MNHEY, CDR2 SVGAGI. This CDR3 is built from 14 residues. V was pared by 6 bases and J by 7 bases, with 4 bases of the junction left unmatched. CDR3 sequence: CASRGTGWNSPLHF. The CDR3 DNA reads TGTGCCAGCAGGGGGACAGGGTGGAATTCACCCCTCCACTTT.

This sequence joins TRBV19 and TRBJ1-1; D is unresolved. In germline, CDR1 is LNHDA, CDR2 SQIVND (reference sequence). The CDR3 spans 11 residues. Trimming took 6 bases from V and 0 from J, leaving 2 bases between them. The CDR3 loop is CASSVNTEAFF. CDR3 sequence (DNA): TGTGCCAGTAGCGTGAACACTGAAGCTTTCTTT.

The chain joins TRBV27 to TRBJ2-1; D perhaps matches TRBD2 (6 bases). The CDR3 spans 15 residues. Germline values: CDR1 MNHEY, CDR2 SMNVEV (reference sequence). V lost 2 bases, J lost 7 bases, and 15 bases lay in between. The CDR3 DNA follows: TGTGCCAGCAGTTTAACACTAGCCGGCAGGAATGAGCAGTTCTTC. Amino acids: CASSLTLAGRNEQFF.

CDR3 in amino acids: CASSPLAGVYNEQFF. The CDR3 DNA reads as TGTGCCAGCAGCCCCCTAGCGGGGGTATACAATGAGCAGTTCTTC. V and J are TRBV6-5 and TRBJ2-1, with 10 bases matching TRBD2. Germline V gene data show CDR1 as MNHEY and CDR2 as SVGAGI. The CDR3 totals 15 residues. V lost 6 bases to trimming and J lost 4 bases; unmatched junction nucleotides: 6.

The chain carries TRBV6-5 and TRBJ2-2, with 7 bases aligning to TRBD1. V was clipped by 3 bases and J by 4 bases; unmatched bases: 8. Germline V lookup: CDR1 MNHEY, CDR2 SVGAGI. CDR3 length equals 16 residues. CDR3 DNA: TGTGCCAGCAGTTATCCCGACAGGGTTGCCACCGGGGAGCTGTTTTTT. Translated, it gives CASSYPDRVATGELFF.

The chain uses TRBV21-1 and TRBJ2-3; the table assigns TRBD2, which was not confirmed against the DNA. TRBV21-1 has pseudogene status. The CDR3 spans 14 residues. The DNA for the CDR3 is TGTGCCAGCAGCAGGCGGGGGCTCACAGATACGCAGTATTTT. Translation: CASSRRGLTDTQYF.

The chain recombines TRBV9 with TRBJ2-5; 9 nucleotides align to TRBD2. Germline V gene sequence: CDR1 SGDLS, CDR2 YYNGEE. J gave up 1 base and V 0 bases, and 1 base lay outside the gene matches. The CDR3 runs to 15 residues. The CDR3 nucleotides are TGTGCCAGCAGCGTAGGCGGGGGGGGCCAAGAGACCCAGTACTTC. Translated: CASSVGGGGQETQYF.

This chain links TRBV19 with TRBJ1-1, with 9 bases that match TRBD1. Germline-derived CDR1 and CDR2 are LNHDA and SQIVND (reference sequence). CDR3 size: 16 residues. V lost 5 bases and J lost 4; bases outside the gene matches: 11. CDR3 DNA sequence: TGTGCCAGTAGTCTAGGGGACAGGGCGGTGGGCACTGAAGCTTTCTTT. This encodes CASSLGDRAVGTEAFF. The full variable domain, in which reference TRBV19 and TRBJ1-1 provide the parts outside the CDR3, is DGGITQSPKYLFRKEGQNVTLSCEQNLNHDAMYWYRQDPGQGLRLIYYSQIVNDFQKGDIAEGYSVSREKKESFPLTVTSAQKNPTAFYLCASSLGDRAVGTEAFFGQGTRLTVV.

This clone was counted once. This chain uses TRBV29-1 with TRBJ2-3; 8 nucleotides align to TRBD2. The CDR3 has 14 residues. Germline V CDR1 and CDR2: SQVTM, ANQGSEA. With 2 bases clipped from V and 6 bases from J, the junction kept 7 bases outside the gene matches. CDR3 region: CSVESGGAWDTQYF. For the CDR3, the DNA is TGCAGCGTTGAATCCGGGGGGGCCTGGGATACGCAGTATTTT.

This chain uses TRBV3-1 (or the pseudogene TRBV3-2) with TRBJ2-3; possibly TRBD1 for D (5 bases). This CDR3 region has 16 residues. Germline CDR1 reads LGHDT; CDR2 reads YNNKEL (reference sequence). V lost 0 bases and J lost 3, with 13 bases in between. CDR3 amino acids: CASSQDWSGRTDTQYF. The CDR3 nucleotides are TGTGCCAGCAGCCAAGATTGGTCAGGGCGTACAGATACGCAGTATTTT.

About this clone: Compared with germline, one end of the junction differs, possibly owing to a read error. The J gene is TRBJ2-1, the V gene TRBV7-7, with 7 positions matching TRBD1. CDR3 size: 15 residues. Germline V gene data show CDR1 as SSHAT and CDR2 as FNYEAQ (reference sequence). This CDR3 is CASSLSPQGVDEQFF. The CDR3 DNA reads TGTGCTAGCAGCTTATCTCCGCAGGGGGTCGATGAGCAGTTCTTC.

The CDR3 region is CASSYARHRDNEQFF. The CDR3 DNA follows: TGTGCCAGCAGTTACGCCCGGCACAGGGACAATGAGCAGTTCTTC. The chain carries TRBV6-2 or TRBV6-3 and TRBJ2-1; a possible D gene is TRBD1 (6 bases). Trimming cost V 2 bases and J 5 bases, with 13 bases left between them. In germline, CDR1 is MNHEY, CDR2 SVGEGT. This CDR3 region has 15 residues.

This clone has just a few counts. The chain uses TRBV5-1 and TRBJ1-2; no clear D gene. V was shortened by 4 bases and J by 2 bases, with 21 bases between the two germline ends. Germline values: CDR1 SGHRS, CDR2 YFSETQ. This CDR3 is 17 amino acids long. CDR3 sequence (DNA): TGCGCCAGCAGCCCAACTGGACTTGGACTAGGCAACTATGGCTACACCTTC. Translated: CASSPTGLGLGNYGYTF.

The genes are TRBV19 and TRBJ1-1; D is ambiguous. The CDR3 runs to 14 residues. V lost 3 bases to trimming and J lost 1 base, with 9 bases between them. The germline V gene has CDR1 LNHDA and CDR2 SQIVND (reference sequence). The CDR3, as DNA: TGTGCCAGTAGTATTCGGGTCCCGAACACTGAAGCTTTCTTT. Translating it yields CASSIRVPNTEAFF.

This chain links TRBV27 with TRBJ1-4, with D unclear. The CDR3 consists of 13 residues. The V gene's germline CDR1 is MNHEY and CDR2 SMNVEV (reference sequence). V was shortened by 5 bases and J by 7 bases, with 11 bases between the two germline ends. This CDR3 is CASSLRESEKLFF. In nucleotides, the CDR3 is TGTGCCAGCAGTCTGAGGGAAAGTGAAAAACTGTTTTTT.

The CDR3 here is CAWSGQGHQPQHF. As DNA, the CDR3 is TGTGCCTGGAGCGGACAGGGGCATCAGCCCCAGCATTTT. The V call is TRBV30, the J call TRBJ1-5; 9 bases are shared with TRBD1. The J segment lost 5 bases and the V segment lost 3 bases, leaving 2 bases of the junction unmatched. Germline V lookup: CDR1 GTSNPN, CDR2 SVGIG (reference sequence). This CDR3 contains 13 residues. The full variable domain, in which reference TRBV30 and TRBJ1-5 provide the parts outside the CDR3, is SQTIHQWPATLVQPVGSPLSLECTVEGTSNPNLYWYRQAAGRGLQLLFYSVGIGQISSEVPQNLSASRPQDRQFILSSKKLLLSDSGFYLCAWSGQGHQPQHFGDGTRLSIL.

This chain uses TRBV1 with TRBJ2-1; the table gives TRBD2 as D, unverified against the DNA. TRBV1 is described as a pseudogene. This CDR3 comprises 14 residues. For the CDR3, the DNA is TGCACCAGCAGCCAATTTCCTCGGGGGGATGAGCAGTTCTTC. Translation: CTSSQFPRGDEQFF.

V is TRBV2 and J is TRBJ2-2; 9 nucleotides agree with TRBD1. There are 16 residues in the CDR3. Per the germline V gene, CDR1 is SNHLY and CDR2 is FYNNEI. V gave up 4 bases and J gave up 5 bases; unmatched junction bases: 8. The CDR3 sequence is CASSAGQGIGTGELFF. In DNA form, the CDR3 reads TGTGCCAGCAGTGCCGGACAGGGGATTGGGACCGGGGAGCTGTTTTTT.

The chain links TRBV7-6 to TRBJ2-7; 8 positions agree with TRBD1. Germline loops: CDR1 SGHVS, CDR2 FNYEAQ. This CDR3 spans 14 amino acids. V lost 3 bases and J lost 2; bases outside the gene matches: 3. The CDR3 DNA reads as TGTGCCAGCAGCTTGACAGGGGAAACCTACGAGCAGTACTTC. The encoded protein is CASSLTGETYEQYF.

This rearrangement joins TRBV7-2 to TRBJ2-2; 9 bases fit TRBD2. V was pared by 1 base and J by 2 bases, with 8 bases of the junction left unmatched. The CDR3 is 18 residues long. The germline V gene has CDR1 SGHTA and CDR2 FQGNSA. Written as DNA, the CDR3 is TGTGCCAGCAGCTTAGTCCTCATTAGCGGGGGAAACACCGGGGAGCTGTTTTTT. The encoded protein is CASSLVLISGGNTGELFF.